This record looks at one T cell receptor beta chain sequence and its context. The antigen is not known. With 1 base removed from V and 7 bases from J, the gap between germline ends came to 0 bases. Germline values: CDR1 SEHNR, CDR2 FQNEAQ (reference sequence). The CDR3 covers 10 residues. Clones were read by immunoSEQ multiplex PCR, and TCRdb kept only the in-frame ones, dropping some. The sample yields around 79,000 clones, 88% seen once. The data belong to a study of T cell responses to AZD1222 COVID-19 vaccine. The study's findings and limits: Variant regions that are unmutated are reportedly the target of nearly half of spike-specific TCRs.

The chain recombines TRBV7-9 with TRBJ2-3; D is unclear. This receptor was identified in an adult in good health. This specimen consisted of peripheral blood, obtained on day 0 of AZD1222 vaccination. The CDR3 region has the DNA TGTGCCAGCAGCTTAGATACGCAGTATTTT. Translated, it gives CASSLDTQYF.